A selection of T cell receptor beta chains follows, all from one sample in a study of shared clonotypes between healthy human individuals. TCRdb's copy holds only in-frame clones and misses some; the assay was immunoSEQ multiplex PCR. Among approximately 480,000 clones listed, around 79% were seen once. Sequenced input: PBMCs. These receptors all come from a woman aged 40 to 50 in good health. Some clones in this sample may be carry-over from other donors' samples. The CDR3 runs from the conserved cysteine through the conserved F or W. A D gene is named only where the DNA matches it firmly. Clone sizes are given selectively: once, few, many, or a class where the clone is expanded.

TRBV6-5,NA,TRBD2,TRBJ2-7,CASSSLAGVSYEQYF,TGTGCCAGCAGCTCGTTAGCGGGAGTTTCCTACGAGCAGTACTTC
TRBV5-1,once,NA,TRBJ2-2,CASSRGPGELFF,TGCGCCAGCAGCAGGGGTCCCGGGGAGCTGTTTTTT
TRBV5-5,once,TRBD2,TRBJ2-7,CASSLAGSGDGTYEQYF,TGTGCCAGCAGTTTGGCCGGTAGCGGGGACGGAACCTACGAGCAGTACTTC
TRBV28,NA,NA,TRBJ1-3,CASSLGGSGNTIYF,TGTGCCAGCAGTTTGGGAGGGTCTGGAAACACCATATATTTT
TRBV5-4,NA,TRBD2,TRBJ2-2,CASSPWRGGNTGELFF,TGTGCCAGCAGCCCCTGGCGCGGGGGTAACACCGGGGAGCTGTTTTTT
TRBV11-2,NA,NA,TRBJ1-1,CASSLRLSWPPYEAFF,TGTGCCAGCAGCTTGCGGCTGTCATGGCCTCCCTATGAAGCTTTCTTT
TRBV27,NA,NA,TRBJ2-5,CASSPGRTGQTQYF,TGTGCCAGCAGTCCAGGGAGGACCGGGCAGACCCAGTACTTC
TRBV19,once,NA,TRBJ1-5,CASSRDINQPQHF,TGTGCCAGTAGTCGGGACATAAATCAGCCCCAGCATTTT
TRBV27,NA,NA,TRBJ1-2,CASSWGVGPNYGYTF,TGTGCCAGCAGTTGGGGCGTGGGCCCAAACTATGGCTACACCTTC
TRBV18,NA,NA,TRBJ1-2,CASSPDGHGYTF,TGTGCCAGCTCACCAGATGGGCATGGCTACACCTTC
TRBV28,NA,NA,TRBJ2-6,CASTSGSAGANVLTF,TGTGCCAGCACCTCGGGGTCTGCTGGGGCCAACGTCCTGACTTTC
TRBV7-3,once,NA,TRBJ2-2,CASSPYRSNTVELFF,TGTGCCAGCAGCCCCTACAGGTCTAACACCGTGGAGCTGTTTTTT